This TCR beta chain originates from a study of blood T cells in healthy people across ages. Study-wide points: Versus aged donors, long-lived donors had higher diversity and more naive CD4+ cells.

The germline V gene has CDR1 MGHRA and CDR2 YSYEKL. The ends were cut back, 1 base at V and 1 base at J, with 10 bases in the middle. The CDR3 contains 15 residues. A J-beta primer mix and a sample-barcoded 5' primer were used in a second PCR of about 6 to 12 cycles. TCRdb processed the 5' RACE reads anew with MiXCR; each CDR3 protein has one entry. The table includes about 1 million distinct CDR3 sequences, roughly 24% detected once. This clonotype was seen a handful of times. Its antigen is as yet unknown. The sample was also linked to a second study, of T cells of mothers and their children.

J is TRBJ1-1 and V is TRBV4-1; no definite D call. Specimen: blood. The receptor was isolated from a girl between 2 and 10 years old in good health. The CDR3, as DNA: TGCGCCAGCAGCCAAGGTGGGTTGGCGAACACTGAAGCTTTCTTT. Encoded protein: CASSQGGLANTEAFF.